This T cell receptor beta chain comes out of a study of Ad26.COV2.S vaccination and SARS-CoV-2 variants. Germline lookup yields CDR1 LGHDT and CDR2 YNNKEL (reference sequence). The CDR3 spans 13 residues. Trimming left V 0 bases short and J 8 bases short, with 10 bases between. Treatment described: 15 to 20 received Ad26.COV2.S at low or high dose, single or two shots; a few received placebo; per-sample allocation not given. All samples were drawn on day 63, counting from the first vaccine or placebo injection. Measured with immunoSEQ multiplex PCR; TCRdb has only the in-frame clones, and not every one. The data contain some 250,000 clones, more than 75% of them singletons.

This chain links TRBV3-1 (or the pseudogene TRBV3-2) with TRBJ1-2; unclear D gene. The TCR was taken from a person between 18 and 65 years old who received the Ad26.COV2.S COVID-19 vaccine or a placebo. The material sequenced was peripheral blood, taken in a trial of Ad26.COV2.S vaccine versus placebo. CDR3 sequence (DNA): TGTGCCAGCAGCCAAGAGCGGGGAACAGGCTACACCTTC. Encoded protein: CASSQERGTGYTF.